One and the same sample provided the 30 T cell receptor beta chains below, sequenced in a study of T cell responses to AZD1222 COVID-19 vaccine. Profiled with immunoSEQ multiplex PCR; TCRdb holds only in-frame clones, not every one. The sample contains 130,000 to 150,000 clones, 85% to 90% of which appear only once. The material sequenced was peripheral blood, taken 28 days after the second AZD1222 dose. The origin of the receptors is an adult who received the AZD1222 COVID-19 vaccine.

Only a few counts were recorded for this clone. The CDR3 loop is CASSLTMGVANQPQHF. CDR3 nucleotide sequence: TGTGCCAGCAGTCTCACTATGGGGGTCGCCAATCAGCCCCAGCATTTT. This rearrangement joins TRBV27 to TRBJ1-5, with a tentative D call TRBD1 (5 bases). The CDR3 consists of 16 residues. V was trimmed by 5 bases and J by 3 bases, leaving 17 bases between them. Germline V gene sequence: CDR1 MNHEY, CDR2 SMNVEV (reference sequence).

The chain recombines TRBV2 with TRBJ2-1; D call uncertain. Germline V CDR1 and CDR2: SNHLY, FYNNEI. Trimming cost V 2 bases and J 2 bases, with 4 bases left between them. The CDR3 totals 13 residues. The CDR3 is CASSESAYNEQFF. In DNA, the CDR3 is TGTGCCAGCAGTGAAAGTGCCTACAATGAGCAGTTCTTC.

This clone was seen a single time. The V call is TRBV4-1, the J call TRBJ2-7; perhaps TRBD1 as D (5 bases). Germline V CDR1 and CDR2: MGHRA, YSYEKL. The CDR3 is 15 amino acids. Between the trimmed V and J ends, which lost 0 bases and 2 bases, there was a span of 11 bases. CDR3 in amino acids: CASSQEPGQTYEQYF. The CDR3 DNA follows: TGCGCCAGCAGCCAAGAACCAGGGCAGACCTACGAGCAGTACTTC.

This chain uses TRBV5-1 with TRBJ2-3; D gene unclear. V lost 4 bases and J lost 0, with 9 bases in between. The germline CDR1 and CDR2 sequences are SGHRS and YFSETQ. The CDR3 has 14 residues. The CDR3 protein is CASSVDSSTDTQYF. DNA of the CDR3: TGCGCCAGCAGCGTAGACTCTAGCACAGATACGCAGTATTTT.

The rearrangement uses TRBV10-3 and TRBJ1-3; D is perhaps TRBD1 (5 bases). V gave up 8 bases and J gave up 6 bases, with 17 bases separating them. CDR1 is ENHRY, CDR2 SYGVKD, per germline. The CDR3 is made up of 14 amino acids. The DNA for the CDR3 is TGTGCCATCGGATGGGACCAAGGGCCAAACACCATATATTTT. This codes for CAIGWDQGPNTIYF.

This chain links TRBV9 with TRBJ2-1; no reliable D call. CDR1 is SGDLS, CDR2 YYNGEE, per germline. Trimming shortened V by 4 bases and J by 10 bases, and 9 bases separated the two germline ends. The CDR3 runs 11 residues. For the CDR3, the DNA is TGTGCCAGCAGCCCTGGGCCCGAGCAGTTCTTC. It codes for CASSPGPEQFF.

CDR3 residues: CASSLEGLQETQYF. The CDR3 DNA is TGTGCCAGCAGCTTAGAGGGGCTCCAAGAGACCCAGTACTTC. The rearrangement links TRBV7-2 to TRBJ2-5; D perhaps matches TRBD1 (5 bases). V dropped 1 base and J dropped 1 base, with 7 bases sitting between them. The CDR3 is made up of 14 amino acids. CDR1 and CDR2 (germline): SGHTA, FQGNSA. Full variable domain (rest looked up from reference TRBV7-2 and TRBJ2-5): GAGVSQSPSNKVTEKGKDVELRCDPISGHTALYWYRQSLGQGLEFLIYFQGNSAPDKSGLPSDRFSAERTGGSVSTLTIQRTQQEDSAVYLCASSLEGLQETQYFGPGTRLLVL.

The chain is built from TRBV9 and TRBJ2-3, with D maybe TRBD1 (6 bases). With 4 bases removed from V and 3 bases from J, the gap between germline ends came to 15 bases. The CDR3 is 15 residues long. Per germline, CDR1 SGDLS and CDR2 YYNGEE. The CDR3, as DNA: TGTGCCAGCAGCCTCAGGGTACAGGGAACAGATACGCAGTATTTT. It is translated as CASSLRVQGTDTQYF. Supplemented by reference TRBV9 and TRBJ2-3, the full variable domain reads DSGVTQTPKHLITATGQRVTLRCSPRSGDLSVYWYQQSLDQGLQFLIQYYNGEERAKGNILERFSAQQFPDLHSELNLSSLELGDSALYFCASSLRVQGTDTQYFGPGTRLTVL.

The gene calls are TRBV11-2 and TRBJ1-2; D not resolved. Deletions cut 5 bases from V and 6 bases from J, with 19 bases between. The CDR3 runs to 15 residues. The V gene's germline CDR1 is SGHAT and CDR2 FQNNGV. This CDR3 reads CASSPFPDPLDGYTF. The CDR3 DNA is TGTGCCAGCAGCCCCTTTCCCGACCCCCTTGATGGCTACACCTTC.

The chain has TRBV5-4 and TRBJ1-6, with D uncertain. This CDR3 is built from 13 residues. CDR1 is SGHNT and CDR2 is YYREEE in the germline V gene (reference sequence). Trimming took 0 bases from V and 7 from J, leaving 5 bases between them. CDR3 in amino acids: CASSLAANSPLHF. The CDR3 DNA sequence: TGTGCCAGCAGCTTGGCCGCCAATTCACCCCTCCACTTT.

This clone is large. This chain joins TRBV14 and TRBJ1-1; D is possibly TRBD1 (6 bases). Germline V gene sequence: CDR1 SGHDN, CDR2 FVKESK. This CDR3 comprises 15 residues. Trimming cost V 4 bases and J 5 bases, with 17 bases left between them. The CDR3 coding sequence is TGTGCCAGCAGCCCCGGGGGCGCGTTGGGGACTGAAGCTTTCTTT. Amino acid sequence: CASSPGGALGTEAFF.

This clone was observed a handful of times. J is TRBJ2-7 and V is TRBV2, with 10 bases aligning to TRBD2. Germline V gene data show CDR1 as SNHLY and CDR2 as FYNNEI. The CDR3 contains 13 residues. V lost 4 bases, J lost 3 bases, and 0 bases stayed unmatched. The CDR3 nucleotides are TGTGCCAGCAGTGTAGCGGGGGGCTACGAGCAGTACTTC. Protein sequence: CASSVAGGYEQYF.

The chain links TRBV11-2 to TRBJ2-4, with D tentatively TRBD2 (6 bases). The CDR3 contains 15 residues. The V end was cut by 1 base, the J end by 8 bases, with 15 bases between. CDR1 and CDR2 (germline): SGHAT, FQNNGV. The CDR3 protein is CASSLGPSAGDIQYF. The CDR3 DNA is TGTGCCAGCAGCTTAGGTCCTAGCGCTGGGGACATTCAGTACTTC.

This chain joins TRBV2 and TRBJ1-3; D remains ambiguous. Looked up from germline, CDR1 is SNHLY and CDR2 is FYNNEI. The CDR3 length is 13 residues. V was pared by 8 bases and J by 2 bases, with 10 bases between. The CDR3: CASCSGAGNTIYF. CDR3 bases: TGTGCCAGCTGCAGTGGCGCTGGAAACACCATATATTTT.

This rearrangement joins TRBV5-4 to TRBJ1-5, with 7 bases fitting TRBD1. Unmatched junction bases numbered 5, after V lost 4 bases and J lost 4 bases. Germline V gene lookup returns CDR1 SGHNT and CDR2 YYREEE (reference sequence). The CDR3 has 14 amino acids. CDR3 bases: TGTGCCAGCAGCGTACAGGGGTTGAATCAGCCCCAGCATTTT. It translates to CASSVQGLNQPQHF.

The genes are TRBV6-5 and TRBJ1-3, with D perhaps TRBD1 (6 bases). Looked up from germline, CDR1 is MNHEY and CDR2 is SVGAGI. The CDR3 spans 15 residues. Trimming cost V 7 bases and J 3 bases, with 16 bases left between them. The CDR3 spells CASTLRGASGNTIYF. In nucleotides, the CDR3 is TGTGCCAGCACTCTACGGGGGGCGAGTGGAAACACCATATATTTT.

The CDR3 region is CASSLVNQGGPEAFF. The CDR3 DNA reads TGTGCCAGCAGTCTCGTTAATCAGGGGGGCCCTGAAGCTTTCTTT. The chain combines TRBV6-5 with TRBJ1-1; TRBD1 aligns across 7 bases. CDR1 MNHEY and CDR2 SVGAGI come from the germline V gene. The CDR3 is 15 residues long. Trimming at V came to 5 bases and at J to 6 bases, leaving 12 bases not matched to a gene.

V usage is TRBV19 and J usage is TRBJ1-2, with 9 bases identical to TRBD1. Germline values: CDR1 LNHDA, CDR2 SQIVND (reference sequence). This CDR3 region has 15 residues. J gave up 7 bases and V 4 bases, and 10 bases lay outside the gene matches. DNA of the CDR3: TGTGCCAGTAGTACTCAAGGGACAGGGAGGTTTGGCTACACCTTC. Its translation is CASSTQGTGRFGYTF.

The V and J genes are TRBV6-5 and TRBJ1-2; 9 bases match TRBD1. CDR1 and CDR2 from the germline V gene are MNHEY and SVGAGI. CDR3 length: 13 residues. V shed 6 bases and J 9 bases; nucleotides not matched to a gene: 8. The CDR3 sequence: CASSPGQGTSYTF. In DNA form, the CDR3 reads TGTGCCAGCAGCCCGGGACAGGGAACGAGCTACACCTTC.

This chain connects TRBV6-5 to TRBJ2-7; 12 nucleotides agree with TRBD2. With 6 bases clipped from V and 6 bases from J, the junction kept 3 bases outside the gene matches. The CDR3 extends over 13 amino acids. Germline V gene data show CDR1 as MNHEY and CDR2 as SVGAGI. The CDR3 DNA is TGTGCCAGCAGGACTAGCGGGAGTAGCGAGCAGTACTTC. Its protein is CASRTSGSSEQYF.

The rearrangement uses TRBV19 and TRBJ2-7; D remains unclear. Between the trimmed V and J ends, which lost 10 bases and 7 bases, there was a span of 20 bases. CDR3 length equals 13 residues. CDR1 and CDR2 from the germline V gene are LNHDA and SQIVND (reference sequence). CDR3 sequence reads: CATQTETSREQYF. The DNA for the CDR3 is TGTGCCACTCAAACAGAAACTTCAAGGGAGCAGTACTTC.

The rearrangement joins TRBV12-3 or TRBV12-4 to TRBJ2-3, with D perhaps matching TRBD1 (5 bases). The CDR3 covers 13 residues. V lost 5 bases and J 2 bases, leaving 8 bases between the germline ends. CDR3 residues: CASSPGLTDTQYF. In DNA form, the CDR3 reads TGTGCCAGCAGTCCAGGGCTCACAGATACGCAGTATTTT.

The chain joins TRBV28 to TRBJ1-5; D unresolved. CDR1 is MDHEN and CDR2 is SYDVKM in the germline V gene. The CDR3 extends over 15 amino acids. V lost 3 bases and J lost 3, with 12 bases in between. CDR3 loop: CASSLRGLVNQPQHF. CDR3 nucleotides: TGTGCCAGCAGTTTGCGGGGTTTGGTCAATCAGCCCCAGCATTTT.

V is TRBV4-1 and J is TRBJ1-1, with a possible D match to TRBD1 (6 bases). The CDR3 covers 15 residues. Germline CDR1 is MGHRA and CDR2 is YSYEKL. The V end was cut by 5 bases, the J end by 1 base, with 14 bases between. Here the CDR3 DNA reads TGCGCCAGCAGCGAACAGGGAGTAGGGAACACTGAAGCTTTCTTT. This encodes CASSEQGVGNTEAFF.

This chain links TRBV7-9 with TRBJ2-7; tentative D call: TRBD1 (9 bases). The CDR3 is made up of 15 amino acids. V was clipped by 5 bases and J by 8 bases, with 22 bases between them. The germline V gene encodes CDR1 SEHNR and CDR2 FQNEAQ (reference sequence). The CDR3 is CASSPGGDRAGKQYF. The CDR3 nucleotides read TGTGCCAGCAGCCCCGGGGGGGACAGGGCGGGTAAGCAGTACTTC.

CDR3 DNA sequence: TGTGCCAGTAGTTCCCGGGACAGACTCTCGTTTGCAACTAATGAAAAACTGTTTTTT. Translated: CASSSRDRLSFATNEKLFF. The V and J genes are TRBV19 and TRBJ1-4; 7 bases line up with TRBD1. The junction had 15 bases not matched to a gene; V was cut back by 5 bases and J by 0 bases. Germline V gives CDR1 LNHDA, CDR2 SQIVND (reference sequence). There are 19 residues in the CDR3.

In this sample, this clone turned up a few times. The chain uses TRBV29-1 and TRBJ2-3; D perhaps matches TRBD2 (5 bases). The germline V gene encodes CDR1 SQVTM and CDR2 ANQGSEA. This CDR3 region has 14 residues. Trimming left V 1 base short and J 0 bases short, with 8 bases between. CDR3 nucleotides: TGCAGCGTTGAAGCGGGGTTTAGCACAGATACGCAGTATTTT. This encodes CSVEAGFSTDTQYF.

The chain recombines TRBV5-1 with TRBJ1-6; the D gene is possibly TRBD1 (6 bases). Trimming pared 0 bases from V and 8 bases from J, leaving 15 bases between. Germline CDR1 SGHRS, CDR2 YFSETQ. The CDR3 covers 16 residues. The CDR3 nucleotides are TGCGCCAGCAGCTTGGCCGCGGGGGGCAACGATTCACCCCTCCACTTT. Residues: CASSLAAGGNDSPLHF.

The CDR3: CASSLEGRGYEKLFF. The CDR3 nucleotides read TGTGCCAGCAGCTTGGAAGGCAGGGGTTATGAAAAACTGTTTTTT. The J gene is TRBJ1-4, the V gene TRBV5-5; a weak D match, TRBD1 (6 bases). V was cut by 0 bases and J by 6 bases, with 12 bases left in between. This CDR3 is built from 15 residues. Germline-derived CDR1 and CDR2 are SGHKS and YYEKEE (reference sequence).

V gene TRBV25-1 combines with J gene TRBJ1-2; D call uncertain. The V end was cut by 6 bases, the J end by 4 bases, with 9 bases between. In germline, CDR1 is MGHDK, CDR2 SYGVNS. CDR3 size: 12 residues. The CDR3 sequence is CASRSSSYGYTF. DNA for the CDR3: TGTGCCAGCAGAAGTTCCTCCTATGGCTACACCTTC.